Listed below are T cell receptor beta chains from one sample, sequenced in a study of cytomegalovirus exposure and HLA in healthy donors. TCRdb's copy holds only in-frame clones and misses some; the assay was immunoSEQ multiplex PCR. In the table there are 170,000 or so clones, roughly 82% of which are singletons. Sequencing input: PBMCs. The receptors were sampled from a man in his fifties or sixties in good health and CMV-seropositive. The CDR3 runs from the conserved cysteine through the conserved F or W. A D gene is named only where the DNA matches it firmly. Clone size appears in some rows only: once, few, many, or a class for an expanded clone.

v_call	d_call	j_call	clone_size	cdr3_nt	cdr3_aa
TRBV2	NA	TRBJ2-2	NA	TGTGCCAGCAGTGAGATCGGCGGCTCCGGGGAGCTGTTTTTT	CASSEIGGSGELFF
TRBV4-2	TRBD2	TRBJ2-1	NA	TGTGCCAGCAGCCGGGGACTAGCGGAGGCCGGGTACAATGAGCAGTTCTTC	CASSRGLAEAGYNEQFF
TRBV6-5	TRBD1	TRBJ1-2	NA	TGTGCCAGCCATACCTCAGGGGGCAGGATCGGTGGCTACACCTTC	CASHTSGGRIGGYTF
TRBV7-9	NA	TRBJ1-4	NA	TGTGCCAGCAGTTCCCGGGGGGGGGATGAAAAACTGTTTTTT	CASSSRGGDEKLFF
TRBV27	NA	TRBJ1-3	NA	TGTGCCAGCAGTTTGGGGGGGTCTGGAAACACCATATATTTT	CASSLGGSGNTIYF
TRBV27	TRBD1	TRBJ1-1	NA	TGTGCCAGCAGTCCCCTGGGACAGGGGGCCTCTGAAGCTTTCTTT	CASSPLGQGASEAFF
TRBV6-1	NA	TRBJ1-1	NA	TGTGCCACCAAGAACACTGAAGCTTTCTTT	CATKNTEAFF
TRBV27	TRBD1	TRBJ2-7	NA	TGTGCCAGCAGTTTTGGACAGGGGTTCGAGCAGTACTTC	CASSFGQGFEQYF
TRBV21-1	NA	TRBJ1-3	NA	TGTGCCAGCACCTACCGGGGATTCCCGGGCAACACCATATATTTT	CASTYRGFPGNTIYF
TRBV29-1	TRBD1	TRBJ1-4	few	TGCAGCGCCGGGACAGGGCTGTGGGATGAAAAACTGTTTTTT	CSAGTGLWDEKLFF
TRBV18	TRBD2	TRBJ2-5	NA	TGTGCCAGCTCACCAGGAGCGGGGGGGCCAGAGACCCAGTACTTC	CASSPGAGGPETQYF
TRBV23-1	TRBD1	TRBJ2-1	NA	TGCGCCAGCAGGCGCGGACAGGGGGTCTTCTTC	CASRRGQGVFF
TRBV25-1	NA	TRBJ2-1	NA	TGTGCCAGCAGGCCGTCCCCTAGCGTCAATGAGCAGTTCTTC	CASRPSPSVNEQFF
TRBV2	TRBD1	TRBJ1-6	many	TGTGCCAGCAGTTACAGGGGTAAGAATTCACCCCTCCACTTT	CASSYRGKNSPLHF
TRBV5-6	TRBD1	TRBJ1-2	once	TGTGCCAGCAGCTCCCCGGACAGGGGGCTTAGCTATGGCTACACCTTC	CASSSPDRGLSYGYTF
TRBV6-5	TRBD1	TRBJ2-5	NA	TGTGCCAGCAGTTCATCCGGGACAGGGGGCCATGTCCAGTACTTC	CASSSSGTGGHVQYF
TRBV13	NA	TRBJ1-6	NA	TGTGCCAGCAGCTCGGCCTTCGGGGAATCATATAATTCACCCCTCCACTTT	CASSSAFGESYNSPLHF
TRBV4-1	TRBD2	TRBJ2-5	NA	TGCGCCAGCAGCCTCCGGACTAGCGGGACCGGGGAGACCCAGTACTTC	CASSLRTSGTGETQYF
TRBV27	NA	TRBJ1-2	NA	TGTGCCAGCAGTAGCTACGAGAGAGGCTATGGCTACACCTTC	CASSSYERGYGYTF
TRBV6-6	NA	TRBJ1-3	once	TGTGCCACCAGGACGCCGGAGGGAAACACCATATATTTT	CATRTPEGNTIYF
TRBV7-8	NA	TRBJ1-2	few	TGTGCCAGCAGCCAGGCCTCGGCGGGCTATGGCTACACCTTC	CASSQASAGYGYTF
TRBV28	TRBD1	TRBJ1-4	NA	TGTGCCAGCAGTCTCCCGACAGGGTTGAAAAAACTGTTTTTT	CASSLPTGLKKLFF
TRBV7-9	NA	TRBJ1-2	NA	TGTGCCAGCAGCTTTTCAGGGGTAGGGTTTGGCGATGGCTACACCTTC	CASSFSGVGFGDGYTF
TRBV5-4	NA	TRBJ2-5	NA	TGTGCCAGCAGCATCGGAGGCCCTCGGGAGACCCAGTACTTC	CASSIGGPRETQYF
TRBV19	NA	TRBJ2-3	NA	TGTGCCAGTAGTATCGAGGCAGCGAGCACAGATACGCAGTATTTT	CASSIEAASTDTQYF
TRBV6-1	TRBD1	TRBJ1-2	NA	TGTGCCACTGTACTTCGAGGGGGCGGCTATGGCTACACCTTC	CATVLRGGGYGYTF
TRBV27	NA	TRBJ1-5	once	TGTGCCAGCAGTCGGGGAAGCAATCAGCCCCAGCATTTT	CASSRGSNQPQHF
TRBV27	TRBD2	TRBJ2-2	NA	TGTGCCAGCAGCCAACTAGCGGGAGGGGTTGGGGAGCTGTTTTTT	CASSQLAGGVGELFF
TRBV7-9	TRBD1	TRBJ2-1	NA	TGTGCCAGCAGCTCAGGGGCAGGGGGCTCCTACAATGAGCAGTTCTTC	CASSSGAGGSYNEQFF
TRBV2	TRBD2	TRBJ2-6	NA	TGTGCCAGCAGGTCCCTCGGGACTAGCGGGGGTAACTCTGGGGCCAACGTCCTGACTTTC	CASRSLGTSGGNSGANVLTF
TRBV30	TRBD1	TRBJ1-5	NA	TGTGCCTGGAGTGTAAAGGGGGCCCTCACAGCCCAGCATTTT	CAWSVKGALTAQHF
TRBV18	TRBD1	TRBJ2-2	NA	TGTGCCAGCTCAGCCCGGACAGGGGCGAGAATCACCGGGGAGCTGTTTTTT	CASSARTGARITGELFF
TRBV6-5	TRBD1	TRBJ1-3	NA	TGTGCCAGCAGTTACAGGGGGCTAGGTGGAAACACCATATATTTT	CASSYRGLGGNTIYF
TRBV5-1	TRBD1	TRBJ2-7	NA	TGCGCCAGCAGCTTGGGACAGGGGGCCTACGAGCAGTACTTC	CASSLGQGAYEQYF
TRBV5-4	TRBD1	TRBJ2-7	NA	TGTGCCAGCGGAATCGGGACAGGGGGCACCTACGAGCAGTACTTC	CASGIGTGGTYEQYF
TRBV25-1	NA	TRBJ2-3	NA	TGTGCCAGCAGTTCCCGACTAGGGATAGTAGATACGCAGTATTTT	CASSSRLGIVDTQYF
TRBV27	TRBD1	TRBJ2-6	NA	TGTGCCAGCGGCCGACAGGGCACGACTGGGGCCAACGTCCTGACTTTC	CASGRQGTTGANVLTF
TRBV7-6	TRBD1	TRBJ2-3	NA	TGTGCCAGCAGCTCAAGGGACAGGGGTGCATTTGATACGCAGTATTTT	CASSSRDRGAFDTQYF
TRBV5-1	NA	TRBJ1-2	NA	TGCGCCAGCAGCCGTATTAGCCCGGGTCGGTATGGCTACACCTTC	CASSRISPGRYGYTF
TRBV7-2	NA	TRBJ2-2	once	TGTGCCAGCAGCTTAGGGCAGAACACCGGGGAGCTGTTTTTT	CASSLGQNTGELFF
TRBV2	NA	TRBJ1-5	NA	TGTGCCAGCAGTGGCCAGAACAATCAGCCCCAGCATTTT	CASSGQNNQPQHF
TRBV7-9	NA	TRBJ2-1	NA	TGTGCCAGCAGCCACTCCGACACACACTTCTACAATGAGCAGTTCTTC	CASSHSDTHFYNEQFF
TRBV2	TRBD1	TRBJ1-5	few	TGTGCCAGCAGTGAAATGGCGGGACAGGGTAATCAGCCCCAGCATTTT	CASSEMAGQGNQPQHF
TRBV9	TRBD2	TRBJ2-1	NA	TGTGCCAGCAGCGTAGACAGGGGACTAGCGGGGGCAAATGAGCAGTTCTTC	CASSVDRGLAGANEQFF
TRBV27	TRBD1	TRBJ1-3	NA	TGTGCCAGCAGTGGGGACAGGTCGGGAAACACCATATATTTT	CASSGDRSGNTIYF
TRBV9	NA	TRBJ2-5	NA	TGTGCCAGCAGCGGACCCGGACAGCAACAAGAGACCCAGTACTTC	CASSGPGQQQETQYF
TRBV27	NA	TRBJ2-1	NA	TGTGCCAGCAGTCGACTTGCGGGGTACAATGAGCAGTTCTTC	CASSRLAGYNEQFF